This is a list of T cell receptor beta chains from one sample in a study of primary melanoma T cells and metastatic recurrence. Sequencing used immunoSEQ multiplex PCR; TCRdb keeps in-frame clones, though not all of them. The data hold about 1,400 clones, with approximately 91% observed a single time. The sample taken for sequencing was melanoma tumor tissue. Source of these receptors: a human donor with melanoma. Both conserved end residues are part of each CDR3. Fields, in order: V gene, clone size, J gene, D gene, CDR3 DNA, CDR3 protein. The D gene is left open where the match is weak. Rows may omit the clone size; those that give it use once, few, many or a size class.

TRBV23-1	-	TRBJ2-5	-	TGCGCCAGCAGCGGGGGTGTGGGCTCCCCAGAGACCCAGTACTTC	CASSGGVGSPETQYF
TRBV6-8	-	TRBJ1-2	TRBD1	TGTGCCAGTGAATCAACAGGGGTCTATGGCTACACCTTC	CASESTGVYGYTF
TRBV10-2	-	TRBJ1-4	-	TGCGCCAGCAGTATGGAACAGTCGGCTAATGAAAAACTGTTTTTT	CASSMEQSANEKLFF
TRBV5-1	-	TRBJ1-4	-	TGCGCCAGCAGCTTGTCGTCAACTAATGAAAAACTGTTTTTT	CASSLSSTNEKLFF
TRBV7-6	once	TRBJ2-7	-	TGTGCCAGCAGCGCACAGGGGGGGGACTACGAGCAGTACTTC	CASSAQGGDYEQYF
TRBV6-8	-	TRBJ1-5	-	TGTGCCAGCAGTTACAGCGCAGGTCGTAAATCTCAGCCCCAGCATTTT	CASSYSAGRKSQPQHF
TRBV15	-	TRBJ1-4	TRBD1	TGTGCCACCAGCAGAGATCCCCCCAGCGCCCACGACAGGGGAGATGAAAAACTGTTTTTT	CATSRDPPSAHDRGDEKLFF
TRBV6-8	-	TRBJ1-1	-	TGTGCCAGCAGCCCCAGGATGTCTGAAGCTTTCTTT	CASSPRMSEAFF
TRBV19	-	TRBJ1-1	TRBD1	TGTGCCAGTAGTACAACAGGGGGTAACACTGAAGCTTTCTTT	CASSTTGGNTEAFF
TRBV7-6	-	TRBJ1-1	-	TGTGCCAGCAGCTTAATCGGGGAGGCGAACACTGAAGCTTTCTTT	CASSLIGEANTEAFF
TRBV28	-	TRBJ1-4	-	TGTGCCAGCAGTCCCTCGGGGGGCAGGGCCAAATTTGTAACTAATGAAAAACTGTTTTTT	CASSPSGGRAKFVTNEKLFF
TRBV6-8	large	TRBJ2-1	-	TGTGCCAGCAGCCCCGGACTCCTCGGGGAGCAGTTCTTC	CASSPGLLGEQFF
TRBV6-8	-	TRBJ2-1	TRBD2	TGTGCCAGCAGTTACATTAGCGGGGGGCCTTACAATGAGCAGTTCTTC	CASSYISGGPYNEQFF
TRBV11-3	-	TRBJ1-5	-	TGTGCCAGCAGCTTGGCGCAGGCTCAGGGTCAGCCCCAGCATTTT	CASSLAQAQGQPQHF
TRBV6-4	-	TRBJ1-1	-	TGTGCCAGCAGTGAAGGGAGGGCGGGCACTGAAGCTTTCTTT	CASSEGRAGTEAFF
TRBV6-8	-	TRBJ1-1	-	TGTGCCAGCAGGACGCCTTTAGGGACTGAAGCTTTCTTT	CASRTPLGTEAFF
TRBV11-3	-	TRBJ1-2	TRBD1	TGTGCCAGCAGAACCGTGACAGGGAGGTTGGAAGATGGCTACACCTTC	CASRTVTGRLEDGYTF
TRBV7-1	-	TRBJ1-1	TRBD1	TGTGCCAGCAGCGCGCGGACAGGAAATGAAGCTTTCTTT	CASSARTGNEAFF
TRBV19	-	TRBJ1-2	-	TGTGCCAGTAGTACCGGCGACAGATACTATGGCTACACCTTC	CASSTGDRYYGYTF
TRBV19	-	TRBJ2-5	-	TGTGCCAGTAGTTCTATTCTAGGTCAAGAGACCCAGTACTTC	CASSSILGQETQYF
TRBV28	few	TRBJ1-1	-	TGTGCCAGCAGTTCTTCCGGGACGGCGAACACTGAAGCTTTCTTT	CASSSSGTANTEAFF
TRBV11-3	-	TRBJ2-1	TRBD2	TGTGCCAGCAGCTTTCTAGCGGGGGGCTACAATGAGCAGTTCTTC	CASSFLAGGYNEQFF